The 5 T cell receptor beta chains below all came from one sample that was sequenced in a study of shared clonotypes between healthy human individuals. Sequencing used immunoSEQ multiplex PCR; TCRdb keeps in-frame clones, though not all of them. Altogether about 2.5 million clones are present, 92% being singletons, with the ten largest covering around 0.38%. Source material: naive CD4+ T cells from PBMCs. As for subset: CD45RA+ positively selected. These TCRs come from a man aged 18 to 29 in good health. Some clones in this sample may be carry-over from other donors' samples.

This clone was recorded once. The chain is built from TRBV30 and TRBJ2-7; 12 positions agree with TRBD2. V shed 5 bases and J 5 bases; nucleotides not matched to a gene: 7. The germline CDR1 and CDR2 sequences are GTSNPN and SVGIG (reference sequence). This CDR3 comprises 14 residues. DNA of the CDR3: TGTGCCTGGGCCCGACTAGCGGGAGCTCACGAGCAGTACTTC. Its protein product is CAWARLAGAHEQYF.

This rearrangement joins TRBV29-1 to TRBJ1-2, with a possible D match to TRBD1 (6 bases). The V end was cut by 2 bases, the J end by 4 bases, with 14 bases between. Per the germline V gene, CDR1 is SQVTM and CDR2 is ANQGSEA. The CDR3 is made up of 14 amino acids. CDR3 sequence: CSVEYGGRGYGYTF. The DNA of the CDR3 is TGCAGCGTTGAATACGGGGGGCGCGGCTATGGCTACACCTTC.

The gene calls are TRBV15 and TRBJ2-7; 10 bases match TRBD2. From germline, CDR1 is LNHNV and CDR2 YYDKDF (reference sequence). The CDR3 contains 16 residues. Losses at the gene ends were 1 base for V and 6 bases for J; bases not matched to a gene: 9. The CDR3, as DNA: TGTGCCACCAGCAGAGGGAGCGGGAGGGCCGGAGTCGAGCAGTACTTC. Encoded protein: CATSRGSGRAGVEQYF.

The chain couples TRBV7-6 to TRBJ2-1; 14 positions agree with TRBD2. Looked up from germline, CDR1 is SGHVS and CDR2 is FNYEAQ. This CDR3 comprises 16 residues. The V segment lost 5 bases and the J segment 9 bases; nucleotides outside the gene matches: 9. The CDR3 is CASSPHGTSGRGEQFF. Written as DNA, the CDR3 is TGTGCCAGCAGCCCTCACGGGACTAGCGGGAGAGGTGAGCAGTTCTTC.

CDR3 in amino acids: CASSLSLPPPWQYF. The CDR3 DNA reads TGTGCCAGCAGTCTCTCTCTACCCCCCCCATGGCAGTACTTC. V usage is TRBV28 and J usage is TRBJ2-7; D is unclear. Germline loops: CDR1 MDHEN, CDR2 SYDVKM. The CDR3 has 14 residues. Deletions cut 5 bases from V and 9 bases from J, with 20 bases between.